One and the same sample provided the 20 T cell receptor beta chains below, sequenced in a study of blood T cell repertoires in COVID-19. The assay was immunoSEQ multiplex PCR, and TCRdb's table has in-frame clones only and misses some. The table has 250,000 or so clones, around nine tenths seen once. The sequenced material came from peripheral blood. These receptors came from a woman between 40 and 50 years old who had recovered from COVID-19.

The CDR3 DNA reads TGTGCCAGCAGCCCAACGAGACTAGCGGGAGTTGGTGGGAATGAGCAGTTCTTC. Protein: CASSPTRLAGVGGNEQFF. The chain couples TRBV3-1 (or the pseudogene TRBV3-2) to TRBJ2-1, with 12 bases matching TRBD2. Germline V CDR1 and CDR2: LGHDT, YNNKEL (reference sequence). This CDR3 contains 18 residues. V lost 4 bases and J lost 7; bases outside the gene matches: 14.

J is TRBJ1-2 and V is TRBV30, with D possibly matching TRBD1 (6 bases). The CDR3 length is 15 residues. Germline CDR1 reads GTSNPN; CDR2 reads SVGIG (reference sequence). The ends were cut back, 1 base at V and 0 bases at J, with 12 bases in the middle. CDR3 residues: CAWSGGPTPNYGYTF. The CDR3 region has the DNA TGTGCCTGGAGTGGGGGGCCCACCCCTAACTATGGCTACACCTTC.

The CDR3 DNA is TGTGCCAGCAGCCCCCGGGGAAGCCCCGATACGCAGTATTTT. Its translation: CASSPRGSPDTQYF. The V call is TRBV9, the J call TRBJ2-3, with a possible D match to TRBD2 (5 bases). Germline V gene lookup returns CDR1 SGDLS and CDR2 YYNGEE. This CDR3 spans 14 amino acids. Between the trimmed V and J ends, which lost 4 bases and 6 bases, there was a span of 15 bases.

V usage is TRBV9 and J usage is TRBJ2-7, with D maybe TRBD1 (6 bases). CDR3 length: 14 amino acids. Germline CDR1 reads SGDLS; CDR2 reads YYNGEE. The ends were cut back, 4 bases at V and 2 bases at J, with 13 bases in the middle. CDR3 region: CASSPTGTTYEQYF. CDR3 nucleotides: TGTGCCAGCAGCCCCACCGGGACAACCTACGAGCAGTACTTC. The full variable domain, rest sourced from reference TRBV9 and TRBJ2-7, is DSGVTQTPKHLITATGQRVTLRCSPRSGDLSVYWYQQSLDQGLQFLIQYYNGEERAKGNILERFSAQQFPDLHSELNLSSLELGDSALYFCASSPTGTTYEQYFGPGTRLTVT.

The gene calls are TRBV30 and TRBJ1-1, with 8 bases identical to TRBD1. The CDR3 runs 14 residues. V was pared by 3 bases and J by 6 bases, with 9 bases of the junction left unmatched. Per germline, CDR1 GTSNPN and CDR2 SVGIG (reference sequence). CDR3 in amino acids: CAWSPSTTGAEAFF. Here the CDR3 DNA reads TGTGCCTGGAGCCCGTCCACGACAGGGGCTGAAGCTTTCTTT.

To note about this clone: This same CDR3 is encoded by further DNA sequences in the sample. The CDR3, as DNA: TGTGCCAGCAGGGGGGCCGGTGAGACCCAGTACTTC. Its protein product is CASRGAGETQYF. This chain links TRBV27 with TRBJ2-5; a possible D gene is TRBD1 (6 bases). V was pared by 6 bases and J by 5 bases, with 10 bases between. This CDR3 contains 12 residues. Germline loops: CDR1 MNHEY, CDR2 SMNVEV (reference sequence).

The chain carries TRBV30 and TRBJ2-5; 13 bases fit TRBD2. V lost 3 bases to trimming and J lost 1 base; unmatched junction nucleotides: 5. The germline CDR1 and CDR2 sequences are GTSNPN and SVGIG (reference sequence). The CDR3 totals 16 residues. The CDR3 DNA reads as TGTGCCTGGAGGGGACTAGCGGGGAGGCTCCAAGAGACCCAGTACTTC. This sequence encodes CAWRGLAGRLQETQYF. Together with reference TRBV30 and TRBJ2-5, the CDR3 gives the full variable domain: SQTIHQWPATLVQPVGSPLSLECTVEGTSNPNLYWYRQAAGRGLQLLFYSVGIGQISSEVPQNLSASRPQDRQFILSSKKLLLSDSGFYLCAWRGLAGRLQETQYFGPGTRLLVL.

The chain links TRBV5-1 to TRBJ2-7; D call uncertain. The V gene's germline CDR1 is SGHRS and CDR2 YFSETQ. V shed 0 bases and J shed 3 bases, with 7 bases lying between them. There are 13 residues in the CDR3. The CDR3 sequence: CASSLVASYEQYF. The CDR3 DNA reads TGCGCCAGCAGCTTGGTCGCCAGCTACGAGCAGTACTTC.

Of note for this clone: Other DNA sequences within the sample encode an identical CDR3. The chain recombines TRBV19 with TRBJ2-5; D gene uncertain. Germline V gene lookup returns CDR1 LNHDA and CDR2 SQIVND (reference sequence). The CDR3 is made up of 13 amino acids. With 0 bases removed from V and 5 bases from J, the gap between germline ends came to 7 bases. The CDR3 region is CASSIDRVETQYF. The CDR3 DNA follows: TGTGCCAGTAGTATAGATCGGGTGGAGACCCAGTACTTC.

This chain connects TRBV7-8 to TRBJ2-1; 12 positions match TRBD2. The V gene's germline CDR1 is SGHVS and CDR2 FQNEAQ. This CDR3 is built from 16 residues. V was clipped by 5 bases and J by 9 bases; unmatched bases: 11. CDR3 region: CASSPLTSGRGGEQFF. CDR3 DNA sequence: TGTGCCAGCAGCCCCCTGACTAGCGGGAGAGGTGGTGAGCAGTTCTTC.

The chain joins TRBV30 to TRBJ1-4, with D hard to call. The V gene's germline CDR1 is GTSNPN and CDR2 SVGIG (reference sequence). The CDR3 consists of 13 residues. V lost 4 bases to trimming and J lost 3 bases, with 9 bases between them. Here the CDR3 DNA reads TGTGCCTGGATGCCCGGAGCTAATGAAAAACTGTTTTTT. Protein sequence: CAWMPGANEKLFF.

This clone came up a few times. The chain has TRBV12-3 or TRBV12-4 and TRBJ2-7; 7 positions match TRBD1. V shed 6 bases, J shed 7 bases, and the junction held 9 bases outside the gene matches. CDR3 length: 13 amino acids. The CDR3 DNA reads TGTGCCAGCAGAAAAAAGACAGGGTCAGAGCAGTACTTC. Its protein product is CASRKKTGSEQYF.

The CDR3 DNA is TGTGCCAGTAGTCCCTCCGGACTAGCGGGACTGGGCGAGCAGTACTTC. Protein sequence: CASSPSGLAGLGEQYF. The chain uses TRBV19 and TRBJ2-7; 12 bases map to TRBD2. CDR3 length: 16 amino acids. The V segment lost 5 bases and the J segment 6 bases; nucleotides outside the gene matches: 11. Germline CDR1 is LNHDA and CDR2 is SQIVND (reference sequence).

This clone was observed a single time. The CDR3 region has the DNA TGTGCCAGCTCCCCCCGCGGGGATAAAGCTTTCTTT. It specifies CASSPRGDKAFF. The gene calls are TRBV18 and TRBJ1-1; D unresolved. The V gene's germline CDR1 is KGHSH and CDR2 LQKENI. The V end lost 6 bases, the J end lost 9 bases, and 14 bases lay between the germline ends. This CDR3 spans 12 amino acids. Drawing the rest from reference TRBV18 and TRBJ1-1, the complete variable domain is NAGVMQNPRHLVRRRGQEARLRCSPMKGHSHVYWYRQLPEEGLKFMVYLQKENIIDESGMPKERFSAEFPKEGPSILRIQQVVRGDSAAYFCASSPRGDKAFFGQGTRLTVV.

This clone has only one observation. V usage is TRBV4-2 and J usage is TRBJ2-7; 9 bases align to TRBD2. The V gene end was trimmed by 0 bases and the J gene end by 7 bases; junction bases not matched to a gene: 4. Germline CDR1 is LGHNA and CDR2 is YNFKEQ. The CDR3 has 14 residues. The CDR3 here is CASSQDRLAGEQYF. CDR3 DNA sequence: TGTGCCAGCAGCCAAGATCGGCTAGCGGGGGAGCAGTACTTC.

The chain employs TRBV21-1 and TRBJ1-6; the table calls TRBD1, which could not be checked here. TRBV21-1 counts as a pseudogene. CDR3 length: 17 amino acids. The CDR3 protein is CASSKDRRSSYNSPLHF. CDR3 coding DNA: TGTGCCAGCAGCAAAGACAGGCGAAGCTCCTATAATTCACCCCTCCACTTT.

The chain joins TRBV24-1 to TRBJ2-7; weak D call: TRBD2 (5 bases). This CDR3 is built from 13 residues. Germline loops: CDR1 KGHDR, CDR2 SFDVKD. Trimming left V 0 bases short and J 5 bases short, with 7 bases between. This chain's CDR3 is CATSDLGRDEQYF. In DNA, the CDR3 is TGTGCCACCAGTGATTTGGGGCGGGACGAGCAGTACTTC.

V gene TRBV4-3 combines with J gene TRBJ2-7; D is ambiguous. CDR3 length: 13 residues. Germline values: CDR1 LGHNA, CDR2 YSLEER. The V end lost 4 bases, the J end lost 3 bases, and 10 bases lay between the germline ends. The CDR3 nucleotides are TGCGCCAGCAGCCCACACCCAGGCTACGAGCAGTACTTC. This translates into CASSPHPGYEQYF.

As DNA, the CDR3 is TGTGCCACCAGTGACCGGGGGTCGGCCTACGAGCAGTACGTC. As protein: CATSDRGSAYEQYV. This chain joins TRBV24-1 and TRBJ2-7, with D perhaps matching TRBD2 (6 bases). The V and J ends lost 4 bases and 2 bases respectively, with 11 bases between them. This CDR3 is built from 14 residues. Germline lookup yields CDR1 KGHDR and CDR2 SFDVKD.

CDR3 nucleotides: TGTGCCTGGAGACAAGGGGGACAGGTGAATCAGCCCCAGCATTTT. Protein: CAWRQGGQVNQPQHF. The rearrangement joins TRBV30 to TRBJ1-5; the match to TRBD1 covers 8 bases. V gave up 3 bases and J gave up 4 bases; unmatched junction bases: 8. Looked up from germline, CDR1 is GTSNPN and CDR2 is SVGIG (reference sequence). This CDR3 comprises 15 residues.